This paragraph covers one T cell receptor (beta chain) sequence. The specificity of this receptor is unknown. This sample stems from a study of cytomegalovirus exposure and HLA in healthy donors (dated by TCRdb to 2017 to 2019). Some background on the complete study: An earlier analysis of around 600 of the donors reported 250 to 300 Gb of sequence data and some 120 million unique TCR beta sequences from about 200 million T cells. Roughly 290 gigabases of sequencing data and tens of millions of unique TCR sequences made up an early release that covered 640 HLA-typed donors. Among the roughly 390 genotyped donors, about 85% belonged to the genetic ancestry cluster associated with self-reported Caucasian donors. The aim of the study was to test whether cataloging public T cell receptors could identify signatures of past pathogen exposure. The study used immunosequencing to profile the T cell repertoires of about 670 subjects and linked those repertoires to cytomegalovirus serostatus. Besides the first cohort of around 700 subjects, a separate validation cohort made up of 120 different subjects was used. To predict cytomegalovirus infection status, the study brought together high-throughput TCR immunosequencing, statistical association of individual TCRs with disease status, and machine learning. In a later analysis, previously published TCR beta repertoires from 550 to 700 donors were re-analyzed and high-resolution HLA genotyping was added so that TCR occurrence patterns could be studied. The later analysis used no new phenotypic data to find candidate immune exposures, relying instead on TCR beta sequences and their occurrence across donors. In an earlier analysis of over 550 of the donors, high-throughput TCR beta sequencing was used to judge whether each TCR beta V gene segment behaved as functional or pseudogenic. Donor age, sex, ethnicity and CMV serostatus were compiled together with the repertoire data. Genome-wide SNP genotypes for about 60% of the 666 donors were used in a later genetic analysis, which treated that subset as a discovery cohort. Every repertoire in the discovery cohort had been generated on one and the same sequencing platform. Class I and class II HLA loci were covered by the typing at four-digit resolution. Typing coverage varied by locus: 629-630 donors for A, B, C, DRB1 and DQB1; some 520 for DQA1; around 570 for DPA1; fewer than 480 for DPB1. Four or five DR-DQ haplotypes were handled as single units for association and clustering because linkage in the cohort was strong. Among about 400 genotyped donors of the cohort, an average of approximately 220,000 unique TCR beta nucleotide sequences was sequenced per donor, of which about 18% were non-productive. General study outcomes and caveats: Because counts were too low, fewer than 20 rarely observed V segments, including chromosome 9 orphons, were excluded from the earlier analysis of around 590 of the donors. In a later analysis, TCR association rates were found to vary across HLA loci, with the most associated TCRs seen for DRB1 alleles and the fewest for HLA-C alleles. A further reported finding was that TCR beta sequences accurately predicted the HLA-A and HLA-B alleles for most subjects in the first cohort. The 87-base-pair reads could not distinguish some IMGT-functional V segments, including TRBV6-2 and TRBV6-3, so those segments were excluded. The study gave a list of 150 to 200 TCR beta chains associated with cytomegalovirus. The presence/absence analyses assumed that sequencing depth was roughly uniform across donors, and that assumption may not be true. Several of the top co-occurrence clusters appeared to be linked to parvovirus B19, influenza, CMV and Epstein-Barr virus, according to a later analysis. Because HLA typing was unavailable for some donors at each locus, only the typed subset was used in association tests. Correlated functional status among segregating V segments might be attributable to linkage disequilibrium, but an unknown experimental factor could not be ruled out. A later genetic analysis associated a missense DCLRE1C variant with V-gene and J-gene trimming of TCR beta chains, and an independent cohort replicated the association. A group of highly shared sequence variants was considered likely to be a technical artifact of the sequencing pipeline. Most CMV-associated TCR beta chains appeared to be HLA-restricted in a later analysis, and the HLA associations seemed to be driven largely by CMV exposure. When HLA alleles, especially DR and DQ, strongly co-occurred, TCR associations were difficult to assign to individual alleles. While some public TCRs were present in many individuals, most TCR sequences turned up only very rarely across donors. This cohort had only TCR beta chains sequenced, and the lack of alpha or paired-chain data limited which features could be detected. An earlier analysis of 450 to 750 of the donors showed that most TCR beta V segments appeared in productive rearrangements either about 87% or about 30% of the time, which broadly matched IMGT annotations. For the cohort, immune exposure information was limited to CMV serostatus. The authors suggested that the approach could potentially be generalized to other disease states and immunological phenotypes. Compared with the approximately 600-donor mean, donors in an Asian-associated ancestry cluster had fewer N-insertions in productive TCRs, according to a later genetic analysis. A later analysis associated some 17,000 TCR beta sequences with specific HLA alleles at a false discovery rate of 0.05. In a later analysis, HLA-associated TCR beta chains showed more clonal expansion and lower generation probabilities than non-associated chains that were equally common. A few of the identified cytomegalovirus-associated TCR beta chains were confirmed in vitro to be specific for cytomegalovirus antigens. The classifier was reported to diagnose cytomegalovirus status with high specificity and sensitivity in both the original and validation cohorts.

Library preparation employed the immunoSEQ multiplex PCR assay. For the multiplex PCR, a mixture combining 60 forward primers for TCR Vbeta segments and 13 reverse primers for TCR Jbeta segments was used. The CDR3 region of rearranged TCR beta genes was amplified from genomic DNA with a multiplex PCR assay. The amplified TCR beta libraries were sequenced on the Illumina HiSeq System as 87-base-pair reads. Per the original workflow: A later analysis counted some 80 million unique TCR beta chains across the 670 or so repertoires, and roughly 9.9 million of these chains were shared by at least two donors. Raw reads were error-corrected and collapsed into unique sequences by a nearest-neighbor algorithm in which closely related sequences were merged to remove PCR and sequencing errors. V, D and J gene segments were assigned by aligning CDR3 sequences to IMGT reference sequences. For a sequence to be retained, a match of at least six nucleotides to both a V gene segment and a J gene segment was required. A rearrangement was called productive if the CDR3 had no stop codons and remained in frame with V and J, and every other rearrangement was called non-productive. CDR3 was defined according to IMGT convention as the region running from the second conserved V-encoded cysteine to the conserved J-encoded phenylalanine. Sequences without an unambiguous match to a single V gene segment were excluded from the earlier analysis of about 600 of the donors. In an earlier analysis of a few hundred of the donors, V segments were called functional above 56.7% productive rearrangements and were called segregating when the between-donor standard deviation exceeded 5%. A statistical classification framework was built to diagnose cytomegalovirus status from the catalog of TCR beta chain sequences. V and J gene assignment, in a later analysis, came from comparing TCR nucleotide sequences with IMGT/GENE-DB human TR gene sequences. Using the TCRdist pipeline, a later analysis assigned CDR3 sequences along with most-parsimonious VDJ recombination scenarios. In a later analysis, each TCR beta chain was defined by its CDR3 amino acid sequence together with its V-gene family, and reads without a unique V-gene family were excluded. As a way to deal with suspected cross-contamination and a sequencing artifact, a later analysis dropped 500 to 700 nucleotide sequences that were highly shared and had low generation probability. In a later analysis, a clonal expansion index was calculated for each public chain from normalized within-repertoire ranks of inferred template counts. In a later analysis, generation probabilities were computed with a VDJ recombination model fitted to out-of-frame rearrangements, and the resulting probabilities were checked against IGoR. Hypergeometric tests were used in a later analysis to score TCR-TCR, TCR-HLA and TCR-CMV co-occurrence, with a repertoire-size bias correction applied to the TCR pairs. False discovery rates were estimated in a later analysis by permuting HLA or CMV assignments 20 times. In a later analysis, co-occurring TCRs were grouped using DBSCAN, with TCRdist sequence similarity added in when clustering inside HLA-allele-positive subsets. Repertoires with fewer than 30,000 or more than 120,000 public chains were left out of co-occurrence clustering, as were roughly five repertoires with anomalous nucleotide sharing. Here the immuneACCESS table is served through TCRdb, limited to in-frame sequences with V and J called. Missing clones are a known gap in these copies; in checked studies unresolved V genes cover under half, and the rest lacks a known reason. V and J calls and clone size are those listed in that table; D and trimming were worked out from the DNA. The sample table holds approximately 47,000 clones. The ten largest clones represent less than 20% of the sample.

The cohort was made up of roughly 670 healthy bone marrow donors. At the time of sampling, all cohort members were nominally healthy, though unrecorded immune exposures were likely present. The donor was CMV seronegative and belonged to the group of more than 300 seronegative cohort members. Every donor gave a peripheral blood sample, and the peripheral blood mononuclear cells from that sample were used for TCR beta sequencing. The Qiagen DNeasy Blood Extraction Kit was used to extract genomic DNA from the blood cell samples. V is trimmed back by 5 bases and J by 1 base, and the junction contains 6 bases that no gene match accounts for. Per the germline V gene, MGHRA is the CDR1 and YSYEKL is the CDR2. Reading from cysteine to phenylalanine, the CDR3 counts 15 amino acids. The retained sequence is limited to the CDR3, 45 bases, with the frame set at the first base.

The sequenced sample consisted of PBMCs. This clonotype was obtained from a male donor in good health and CMV-seronegative. In this chain, TRBV4-1 is recombined with TRBJ1-1, and TRBD1 matches 8 of the central bases. The CDR3 protein is CASSATGATNTEAFF. At the DNA level, the sequence is TGCGCCAGCAGCGCGACAGGGGCCACGAACACTGAAGCTTTCTTT.